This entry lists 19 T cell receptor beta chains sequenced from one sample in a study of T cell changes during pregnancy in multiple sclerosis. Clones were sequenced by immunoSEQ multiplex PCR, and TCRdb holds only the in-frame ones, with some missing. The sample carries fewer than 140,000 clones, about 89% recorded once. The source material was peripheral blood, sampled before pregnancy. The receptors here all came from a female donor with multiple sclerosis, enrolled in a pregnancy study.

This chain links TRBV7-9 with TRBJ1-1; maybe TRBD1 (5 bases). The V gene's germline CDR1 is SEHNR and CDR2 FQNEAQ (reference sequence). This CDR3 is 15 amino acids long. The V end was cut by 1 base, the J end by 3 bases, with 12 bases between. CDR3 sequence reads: CASSLVAGRDTEAFF. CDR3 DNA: TGTGCCAGCAGCTTAGTGGCAGGGAGGGACACTGAAGCTTTCTTT.

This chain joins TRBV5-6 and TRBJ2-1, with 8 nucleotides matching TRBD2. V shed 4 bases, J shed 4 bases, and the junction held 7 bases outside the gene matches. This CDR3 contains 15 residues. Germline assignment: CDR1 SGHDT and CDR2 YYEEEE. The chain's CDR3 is CASSTGTSGYNEQFF. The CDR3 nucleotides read TGTGCCAGCAGCACGGGAACTAGCGGTTACAATGAGCAGTTCTTC.

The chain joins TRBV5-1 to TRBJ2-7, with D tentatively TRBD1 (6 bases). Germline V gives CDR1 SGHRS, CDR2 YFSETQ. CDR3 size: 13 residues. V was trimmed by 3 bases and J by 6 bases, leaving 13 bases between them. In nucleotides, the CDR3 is TGCGCCAGCAGCTCACAGGGCGGTGGCGAGCAGTACTTC. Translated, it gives CASSSQGGGEQYF.

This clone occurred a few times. The CDR3 is CASSSLQGGDTIYF. The CDR3 nucleotides read TGTGCCAGCAGCTCATTACAGGGGGGAGACACCATATATTTT. The chain employs TRBV7-8 and TRBJ1-3; the match to TRBD1 covers 8 bases. There are 14 residues in the CDR3. CDR1 is SGHVS and CDR2 is FQNEAQ in the germline V gene. The V gene end was trimmed by 4 bases and the J gene end by 8 bases; junction bases not matched to a gene: 7. The variable domain in full, completed from reference TRBV7-8 and TRBJ1-3, reads GAGVSQSPRYKVAKRGQDVALRCDPISGHVSLFWYQQALGQGPEFLTYFQNEAQLDKSGLPSDRFFAERPEGSVSTLKIQRTQQEDSAVYLCASSSLQGGDTIYFGEGSWLTVV.

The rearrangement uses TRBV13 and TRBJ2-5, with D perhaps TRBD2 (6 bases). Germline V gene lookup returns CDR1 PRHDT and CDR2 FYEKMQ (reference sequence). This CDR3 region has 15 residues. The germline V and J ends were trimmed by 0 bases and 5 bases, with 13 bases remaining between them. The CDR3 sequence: CASSLGAGRGETQYF. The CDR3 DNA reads TGTGCCAGCAGCTTAGGGGCAGGTCGGGGGGAGACCCAGTACTTC.

CDR3 in amino acids: CASSHRDRAGEQYF. CDR3 sequence (DNA): TGCGCCAGCAGCCATAGGGACAGGGCGGGGGAGCAGTACTTC. V and J are TRBV4-1 and TRBJ2-7; TRBD1 aligns across 9 bases. CDR3 length equals 14 residues. Germline V lookup: CDR1 MGHRA, CDR2 YSYEKL. With 3 bases clipped from V and 7 bases from J, the junction kept 7 bases outside the gene matches.

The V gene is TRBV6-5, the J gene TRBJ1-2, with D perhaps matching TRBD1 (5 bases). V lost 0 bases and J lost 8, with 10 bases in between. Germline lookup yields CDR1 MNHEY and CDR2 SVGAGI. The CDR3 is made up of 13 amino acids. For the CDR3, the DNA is TGTGCCAGCAGTTACTCGGCAGGGAACGGCTACACCTTC. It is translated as CASSYSAGNGYTF.

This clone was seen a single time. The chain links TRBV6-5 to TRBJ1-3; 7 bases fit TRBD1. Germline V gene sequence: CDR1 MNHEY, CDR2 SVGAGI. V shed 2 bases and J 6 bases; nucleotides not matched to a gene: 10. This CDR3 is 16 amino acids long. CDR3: CASSYASRTGENTIYF. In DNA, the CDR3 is TGTGCCAGCAGTTACGCATCCCGGACAGGCGAAAACACCATATATTTT.

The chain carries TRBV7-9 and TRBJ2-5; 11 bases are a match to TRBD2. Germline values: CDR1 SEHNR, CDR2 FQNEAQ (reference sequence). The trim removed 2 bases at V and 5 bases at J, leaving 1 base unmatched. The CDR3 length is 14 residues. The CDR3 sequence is CASSLTSGSETQYF. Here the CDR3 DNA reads TGTGCCAGCAGCTTAACTAGCGGGAGTGAGACCCAGTACTTC.

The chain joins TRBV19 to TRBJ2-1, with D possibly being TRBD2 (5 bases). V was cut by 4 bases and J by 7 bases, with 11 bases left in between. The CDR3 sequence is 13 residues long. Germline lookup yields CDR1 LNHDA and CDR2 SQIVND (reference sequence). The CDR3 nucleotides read TGTGCCAGTAGTACCGGGAAAGGAAATGAGCAGTTCTTC. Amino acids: CASSTGKGNEQFF.

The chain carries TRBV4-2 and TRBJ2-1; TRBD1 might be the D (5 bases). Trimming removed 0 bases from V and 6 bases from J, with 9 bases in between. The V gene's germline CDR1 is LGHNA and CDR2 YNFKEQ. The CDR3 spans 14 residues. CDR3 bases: TGTGCCAGCAGCCAAGACGGAAGGGGCAATGAGCAGTTCTTC. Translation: CASSQDGRGNEQFF.

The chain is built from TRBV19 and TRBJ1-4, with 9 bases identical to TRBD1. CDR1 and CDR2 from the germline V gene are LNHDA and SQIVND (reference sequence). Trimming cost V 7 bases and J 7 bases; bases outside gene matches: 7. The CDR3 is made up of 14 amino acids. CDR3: CASTRDRVSEKLFF. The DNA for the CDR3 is TGTGCCAGTACCCGGGACAGGGTTTCTGAAAAACTGTTTTTT.

CDR3 DNA: TGTGCCAGCAGCTGGACCGGACAGGGAAGGAATGAGCAGTTCTTC. Translated: CASSWTGQGRNEQFF. The chain has TRBV5-6 and TRBJ2-1, with 8 bases lining up with TRBD1. In germline, CDR1 is SGHDT, CDR2 YYEEEE. The CDR3 runs to 15 residues. V lost 3 bases and J lost 7; bases outside the gene matches: 9.

DNA for the CDR3: TGTGCCTGGATTACAGGGAACACTGAAGCTTTCTTT. It yields the protein CAWITGNTEAFF. V usage is TRBV30 and J usage is TRBJ1-1; tentative D call: TRBD1 (5 bases). The CDR3 consists of 12 residues. V lost 4 bases and J 1 base, leaving 7 bases between the germline ends. The germline V gene has CDR1 GTSNPN and CDR2 SVGIG (reference sequence).

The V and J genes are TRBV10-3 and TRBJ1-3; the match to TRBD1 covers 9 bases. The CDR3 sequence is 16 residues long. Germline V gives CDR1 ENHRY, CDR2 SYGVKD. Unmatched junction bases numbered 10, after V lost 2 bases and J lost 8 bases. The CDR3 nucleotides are TGTGCCATCAGTGAGGGCTTCGGGGGACAGGGACACACCATATATTTT. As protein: CAISEGFGGQGHTIYF.

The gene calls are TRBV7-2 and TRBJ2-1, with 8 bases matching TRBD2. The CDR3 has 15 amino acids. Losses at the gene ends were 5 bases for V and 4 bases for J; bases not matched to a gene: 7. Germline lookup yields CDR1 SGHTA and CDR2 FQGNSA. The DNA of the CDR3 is TGTGCCAGCAGCAACGGACTAGCAGGGTACAATGAGCAGTTCTTC. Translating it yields CASSNGLAGYNEQFF.

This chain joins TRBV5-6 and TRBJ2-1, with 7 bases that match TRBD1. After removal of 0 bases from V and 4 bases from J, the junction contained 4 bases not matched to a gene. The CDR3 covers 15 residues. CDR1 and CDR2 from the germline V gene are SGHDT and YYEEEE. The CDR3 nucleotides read TGTGCCAGCAGCTTGGCAAACAGGGGATACAATGAGCAGTTCTTC. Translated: CASSLANRGYNEQFF.

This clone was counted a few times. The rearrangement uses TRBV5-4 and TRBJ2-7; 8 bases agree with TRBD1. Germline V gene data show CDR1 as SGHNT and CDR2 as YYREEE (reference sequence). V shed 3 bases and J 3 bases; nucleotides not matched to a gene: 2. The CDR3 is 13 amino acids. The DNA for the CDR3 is TGTGCCAGCAGCTATGGACAGGGCTACGAGCAGTACTTC. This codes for CASSYGQGYEQYF.

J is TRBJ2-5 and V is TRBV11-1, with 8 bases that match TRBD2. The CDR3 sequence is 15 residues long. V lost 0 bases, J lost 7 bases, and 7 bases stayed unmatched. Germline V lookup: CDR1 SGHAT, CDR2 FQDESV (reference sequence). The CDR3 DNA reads TGTGCCAGCAGCTTAGCTCCTGGGACTAGGGTGACCCAGTACTTC. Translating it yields CASSLAPGTRVTQYF.